The 17 T cell receptor beta chains below all came from one sample that was sequenced in a study of cytomegalovirus exposure and HLA in healthy donors. The primer mix had 60 Vbeta and 13 Jbeta primers. Here immunoSEQ multiplex PCR was the method, and the copy in TCRdb shows in-frame clones only, minus some. The sample lists hundreds of thousands of clones, roughly 70% occurring once. What was sequenced was PBMCs. The origin of the receptors is a female donor in good health and CMV-seronegative.

The CDR3 reads CASSRGYGYTF. CDR3 bases: TGTGCCAGCAGTCGGGGCTATGGCTACACCTTC. The V call is TRBV28, the J call TRBJ1-2; D not resolved. CDR1 MDHEN and CDR2 SYDVKM come from the germline V gene. Trimming shortened V by 5 bases and J by 4 bases, and 5 bases separated the two germline ends. This CDR3 is 11 amino acids long.

The gene calls are TRBV30 and TRBJ2-7, with D possibly being TRBD2 (7 bases). Germline V gene sequence: CDR1 GTSNPN, CDR2 SVGIG (reference sequence). Trimming left V 2 bases short and J 6 bases short, with 17 bases between. This CDR3 contains 14 residues. The CDR3: CAWSLWGRGGEQYF. The CDR3 DNA follows: TGTGCCTGGAGTCTCTGGGGTAGGGGGGGCGAGCAGTACTTC.

This clone has only one observation. DNA for the CDR3: TGTGCCAGTAGTCCGGGGGGATCCTACAATGAGCAGTTCTTC. It yields the protein CASSPGGSYNEQFF. V and J are TRBV19 and TRBJ2-1, with 7 bases that match TRBD2. Unmatched junction bases numbered 2, after V lost 5 bases and J lost 1 base. The CDR3 is 14 residues long. Germline values: CDR1 LNHDA, CDR2 SQIVND (reference sequence).

The chain combines TRBV5-6 with TRBJ2-1; 7 bases map to TRBD1. After removal of 3 bases from V and 7 bases from J, the junction contained 10 bases not matched to a gene. CDR1 is SGHDT, CDR2 YYEEEE, per germline. The CDR3 is made up of 15 amino acids. This CDR3 is CASSSGTVSGNEQFF. Here the CDR3 DNA reads TGTGCCAGCAGCTCAGGGACAGTTTCGGGGAATGAGCAGTTCTTC.

This clone appeared once. The gene calls are TRBV9 and TRBJ2-5; the match to TRBD2 covers 11 bases. Germline CDR1 reads SGDLS; CDR2 reads YYNGEE. The V segment lost 3 bases and the J segment 5 bases; nucleotides outside the gene matches: 9. There are 16 residues in the CDR3. CDR3 in DNA: TGTGCCAGCAGCGGACTAGCGGGGAGCCTGCCCGAGACCCAGTACTTC. Translation: CASSGLAGSLPETQYF.

The chain is built from TRBV5-6 and TRBJ2-3; 9 bases line up with TRBD1. V gave up 1 base and J gave up 1 base; unmatched junction bases: 4. There are 16 residues in the CDR3. In germline, CDR1 is SGHDT, CDR2 YYEEEE. The DNA for the CDR3 is TGTGCCAGCAGCTTGACAGGGGGCGAGGGCACAGATACGCAGTATTTT. It translates to CASSLTGGEGTDTQYF.

CDR3 bases: TGTGCCAGCAGTACTGTGGGCGGCACAGATACGCAGTATTTT. Translation: CASSTVGGTDTQYF. The chain combines TRBV5-4 with TRBJ2-3; D unclear. The CDR3 loop spans 14 amino acids. Looked up from germline, CDR1 is SGHNT and CDR2 is YYREEE (reference sequence). The V end was cut by 5 bases, the J end by 1 base, with 11 bases between.

The J gene is TRBJ2-1, the V gene TRBV15, with 13 bases that match TRBD2. V shed 4 bases and J 7 bases; nucleotides not matched to a gene: 7. Per the germline V gene, CDR1 is LNHNV and CDR2 is YYDKDF (reference sequence). This CDR3 is built from 16 residues. CDR3 in DNA: TGTGCCACCAGCATCGGACTAGCGGGAGTCGGGAATGAGCAGTTCTTC. It codes for CATSIGLAGVGNEQFF.

This rearrangement joins TRBV5-4 to TRBJ2-7, with 9 bases that match TRBD2. The ends lost 3 bases at V and 6 bases at J; junction bases unmatched: 10. Germline loops: CDR1 SGHNT, CDR2 YYREEE (reference sequence). The CDR3 loop spans 15 amino acids. Written as DNA, the CDR3 is TGTGCCAGCAGCTACCCGGGGGTAGCGGGAGTCGAGCAGTACTTC. Translating gives CASSYPGVAGVEQYF.

V gene TRBV18 combines with J gene TRBJ2-7; 8 bases agree with TRBD2. Germline V gives CDR1 KGHSH, CDR2 LQKENI. CDR3 size: 15 residues. After removal of 6 bases from V and 7 bases from J, the junction contained 14 bases not matched to a gene. The CDR3 DNA reads as TGTGCCAGCTCCCCGCAGAGCGGGAGAATAAGGGAGCAGTACTTC. Translated: CASSPQSGRIREQYF.

The chain couples TRBV30 to TRBJ1-2; the D gene is possibly TRBD1 (5 bases). The V gene lost 0 bases and the J gene lost 6 bases, with 26 bases spanning the gap. Germline V gene lookup returns CDR1 GTSNPN and CDR2 SVGIG (reference sequence). The length of the CDR3 is 18 residues. This CDR3 reads CAWSVLGGRGFDQDGYTF. CDR3 bases: TGTGCCTGGAGTGTACTCGGGGGTAGGGGCTTTGATCAAGATGGCTACACCTTC.

A few counts support this clone. The chain joins TRBV28 to TRBJ1-1; 7 bases are shared with TRBD1. This CDR3 contains 13 residues. The V and J ends lost 3 bases and 8 bases, in that order; junction bases with no gene match: 6. Germline CDR1 MDHEN, CDR2 SYDVKM. This chain's CDR3 is CASSLGQFYEAFF. CDR3 DNA: TGTGCCAGCAGTTTGGGACAGTTTTACGAAGCTTTCTTT.

The table lists this clone with a few counts. This chain links TRBV15 with TRBJ1-4, with TRBD1 matching 10 bases. There are 17 residues in the CDR3. V gave up 3 bases and J gave up 3 bases; unmatched junction bases: 7. Germline V CDR1 and CDR2: LNHNV, YYDKDF (reference sequence). Written as DNA, the CDR3 is TGTGCCACCAGCAGCCGGACAGGGGGTCTATCTAATGAAAAACTGTTTTTT. Protein sequence: CATSSRTGGLSNEKLFF.

The gene calls are TRBV11-2 and TRBJ2-2; tentative D call: TRBD2 (6 bases). V gave up 4 bases and J gave up 1 base, with 13 bases separating them. The CDR3 totals 16 residues. CDR1 is SGHAT, CDR2 FQNNGV, per germline. The CDR3 loop is CASSSRTGGNTGELFF. The CDR3 region has the DNA TGTGCCAGCAGCTCCCGGACCGGGGGGAACACCGGGGAGCTGTTTTTT.

The CDR3 loop is CASSPNPYTDTQYF. The CDR3 DNA follows: TGTGCCAGCAGTCCTAACCCCTACACAGATACGCAGTATTTT. The rearrangement joins TRBV27 to TRBJ2-3, with D hard to call. The CDR3 is 14 amino acids. In germline, CDR1 is MNHEY, CDR2 SMNVEV (reference sequence). The V gene lost 5 bases and the J gene lost 2 bases, with 11 bases spanning the gap.

The chain is built from TRBV7-8 and TRBJ2-7; D might be TRBD2 (5 bases). The germline CDR1 and CDR2 sequences are SGHVS and FQNEAQ. The CDR3 has 15 residues. V was trimmed by 0 bases and J by 3 bases, leaving 12 bases between them. Written as DNA, the CDR3 is TGTGCCAGCAGCTTAGCGAGGTCCAGCGGCTACGAGCAGTACTTC. Its protein product is CASSLARSSGYEQYF.

This clone was recorded a few times. The J gene is TRBJ2-1, the V gene TRBV6-1, with a possible D match to TRBD2 (6 bases). The length of the CDR3 is 13 residues. The V end was cut by 6 bases, the J end by 5 bases, with 11 bases between. Germline V CDR1 and CDR2: MNHNS, SASEGT. The CDR3 region is CASRQDYNNEQFF. The CDR3 region has the DNA TGTGCCAGCAGGCAGGACTATAACAATGAGCAGTTCTTC.